This entry lists 7 T cell receptor beta chains sequenced from one sample in a study of blood T cell repertoires in COVID-19 (dated by TCRdb to 2020 to 2022). The library was generated by the immunoSEQ multiplex PCR assay. In its TCRdb copy, this immuneACCESS table keeps in-frame sequences only and misses some clones. Where compared with another copy, unresolved V genes explain less than half of these, and the others have no known cause. The sample data list about 310,000 clones, and approximately 83% of these were observed just once. The ten biggest clones cover around 2.2% of the sample. Input material: PBMCs or T cells enriched from blood (not recorded which). Receptors were obtained from a man aged 30 to 45 who had recovered from COVID-19.

The chain links TRBV5-4 to TRBJ1-4; 7 positions match TRBD1. There are 16 residues in the CDR3. V lost 0 bases, J lost 3 bases, and 5 bases stayed unmatched. The germline V gene encodes CDR1 SGHNT and CDR2 YYREEE (reference sequence). CDR3 bases: TGTGCCAGCAGCTTGGAGGGACAGCCGCCTAATGAAAAACTGTTTTTT. This translates into CASSLEGQPPNEKLFF.

This clone was counted once. The rearrangement joins TRBV18 to TRBJ2-5, with unresolved D. CDR3 length: 13 amino acids. Germline CDR1 and CDR2: KGHSH and LQKENI. Trimming removed 2 bases at V and 0 bases at J, with 4 bases between. The CDR3 sequence: CASSPSYQETQYF. CDR3 sequence (DNA): TGTGCCAGCTCACCATCGTACCAAGAGACCCAGTACTTC.

The CDR3 DNA reads as TGCGCCAGCAGCTTGGTAGGTCTAGCGGGGGACGAGCAGTACTTC. Amino acids: CASSLVGLAGDEQYF. This chain connects TRBV5-1 to TRBJ2-7; 10 nucleotides align to TRBD2. V shed 0 bases, J shed 5 bases, and the junction held 5 bases outside the gene matches. CDR1 and CDR2 from the germline V gene are SGHRS and YFSETQ. This CDR3 is built from 15 residues. Full variable domain (remainder filled in from reference TRBV5-1 and TRBJ2-7): KAGVTQTPRYLIKTRGQQVTLSCSPISGHRSVSWYQQTPGQGLQFLFEYFSETQRNKGNFPGRFSGRQFSNSRSEMNVSTLELGDSALYLCASSLVGLAGDEQYFGPGTRLTVT.

V usage is TRBV30 and J usage is TRBJ1-1, with D perhaps matching TRBD1 (5 bases). V gave up 2 bases and J gave up 1 base, with 17 bases separating them. Germline V lookup: CDR1 GTSNPN, CDR2 SVGIG (reference sequence). The CDR3 loop spans 16 amino acids. The CDR3 region is CAWSLDPSGGNTEAFF. DNA of the CDR3: TGTGCCTGGAGTTTAGACCCTTCCGGGGGGAACACTGAAGCTTTCTTT.

The V gene is TRBV5-4, the J gene TRBJ2-1, with 16 bases matching TRBD2. J lost 0 bases, V lost 9 bases, and 6 bases had no gene match. Germline V lookup: CDR1 SGHNT, CDR2 YYREEE (reference sequence). This CDR3 is built from 17 residues. The DNA for the CDR3 is TGTGCCACAGGGACTAGCGGGGGGGCGAGCTCCTACAATGAGCAGTTCTTC. Amino acids: CATGTSGGASSYNEQFF. The variable domain in full, with the rest retrieved from reference TRBV5-4 and TRBJ2-1, is ETGVTQSPTHLIKTRGQQVTLRCSSQSGHNTVSWYQQALGQGPQFIFQYYREEENGRGNFPPRFSGLQFPNYSSELNVNALELDDSALYLCATGTSGGASSYNEQFFGPGTRLTVL.

This chain connects TRBV29-1 to TRBJ1-2; D is possibly TRBD1 (6 bases). Germline V gene sequence: CDR1 SQVTM, CDR2 ANQGSEA. The CDR3 covers 13 residues. The CDR3 loop is CGVWDNDVGGYTF. CDR3 nucleotides: TGCGGGGTCTGGGACAATGATGTGGGTGGCTACACCTTC.

This sequence joins TRBV9 and TRBJ2-7; the D gene is possibly TRBD2 (6 bases). This CDR3 region has 15 residues. The germline gives CDR1 SGDLS, CDR2 YYNGEE. The V end was cut by 3 bases, the J end by 6 bases, with 19 bases between. The chain's CDR3 is CASSAGLWQGGEQYF. The CDR3, as DNA: TGTGCCAGCAGCGCTGGGTTGTGGCAGGGAGGCGAGCAGTACTTC.